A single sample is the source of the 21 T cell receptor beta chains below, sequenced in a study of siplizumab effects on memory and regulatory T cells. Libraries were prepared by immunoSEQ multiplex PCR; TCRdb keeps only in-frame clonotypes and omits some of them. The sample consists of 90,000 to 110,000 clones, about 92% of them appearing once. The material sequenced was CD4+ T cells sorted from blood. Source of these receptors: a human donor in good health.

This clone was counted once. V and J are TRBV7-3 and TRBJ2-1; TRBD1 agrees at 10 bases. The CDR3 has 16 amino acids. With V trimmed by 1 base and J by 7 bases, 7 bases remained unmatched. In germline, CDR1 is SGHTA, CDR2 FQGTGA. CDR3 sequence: CASSLRFDRGQNEQFF. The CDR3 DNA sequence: TGTGCCAGCAGCTTAAGATTTGACAGGGGGCAAAATGAGCAGTTCTTC.

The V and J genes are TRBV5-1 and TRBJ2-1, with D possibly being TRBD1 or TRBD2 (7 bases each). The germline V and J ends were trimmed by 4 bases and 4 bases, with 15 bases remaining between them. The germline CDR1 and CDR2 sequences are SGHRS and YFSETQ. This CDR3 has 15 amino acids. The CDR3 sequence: CASSRSGTDYNEQFF. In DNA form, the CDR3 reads TGCGCCAGCAGCAGGAGCGGGACAGATTACAATGAGCAGTTCTTC.

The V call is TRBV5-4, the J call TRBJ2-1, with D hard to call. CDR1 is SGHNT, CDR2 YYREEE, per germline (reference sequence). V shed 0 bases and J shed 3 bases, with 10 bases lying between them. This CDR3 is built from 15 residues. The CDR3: CASSLVSRSYNEQFF. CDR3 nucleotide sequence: TGTGCCAGCAGCTTGGTTAGTCGCAGCTACAATGAGCAGTTCTTC.

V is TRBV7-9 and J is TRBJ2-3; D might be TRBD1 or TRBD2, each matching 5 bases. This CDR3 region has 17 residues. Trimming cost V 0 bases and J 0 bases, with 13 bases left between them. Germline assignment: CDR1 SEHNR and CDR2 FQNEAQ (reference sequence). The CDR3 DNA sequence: TGTGCCAGCAGCTTAGCGCGTACGGGACCTAGCACAGATACGCAGTATTTT. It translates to CASSLARTGPSTDTQYF.

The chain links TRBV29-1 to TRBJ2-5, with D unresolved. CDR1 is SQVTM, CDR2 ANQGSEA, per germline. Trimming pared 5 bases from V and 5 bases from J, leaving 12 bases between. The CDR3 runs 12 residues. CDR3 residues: CSVSRVGETQYF. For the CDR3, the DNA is TGCAGCGTTAGTAGGGTCGGGGAGACCCAGTACTTC.

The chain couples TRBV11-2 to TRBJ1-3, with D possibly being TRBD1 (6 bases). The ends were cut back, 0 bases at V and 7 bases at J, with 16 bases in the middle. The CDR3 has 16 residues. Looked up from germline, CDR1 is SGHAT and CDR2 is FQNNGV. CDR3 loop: CASSLDPGRDKNTIYF. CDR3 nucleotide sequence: TGTGCCAGCAGCTTAGATCCGGGCAGGGACAAGAACACCATATATTTT.

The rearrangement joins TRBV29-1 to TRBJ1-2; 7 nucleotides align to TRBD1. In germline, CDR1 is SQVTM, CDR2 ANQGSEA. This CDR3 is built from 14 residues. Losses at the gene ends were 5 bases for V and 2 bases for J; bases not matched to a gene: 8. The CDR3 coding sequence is TGCAGCGTTTACGTAGGGGGCGCAAACTATGGCTACACCTTC. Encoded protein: CSVYVGGANYGYTF.

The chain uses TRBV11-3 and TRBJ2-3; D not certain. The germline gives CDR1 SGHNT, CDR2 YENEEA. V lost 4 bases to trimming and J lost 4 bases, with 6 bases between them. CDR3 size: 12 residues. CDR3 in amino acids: CASSSNADTQYF. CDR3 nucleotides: TGTGCCAGCAGCTCCAATGCAGATACGCAGTATTTT.

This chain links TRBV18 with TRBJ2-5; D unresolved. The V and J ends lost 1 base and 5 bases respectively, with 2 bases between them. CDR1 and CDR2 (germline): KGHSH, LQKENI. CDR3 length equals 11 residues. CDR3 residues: CASSPRETQYF. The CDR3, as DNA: TGTGCCAGCTCACCACGGGAGACCCAGTACTTC.

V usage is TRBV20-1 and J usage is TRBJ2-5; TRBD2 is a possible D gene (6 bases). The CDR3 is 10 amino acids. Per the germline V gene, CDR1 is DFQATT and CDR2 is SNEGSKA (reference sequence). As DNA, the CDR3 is TGCAGGCTGGGGGGACAGACCCAGTACTTC. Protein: CRLGGQTQYF.

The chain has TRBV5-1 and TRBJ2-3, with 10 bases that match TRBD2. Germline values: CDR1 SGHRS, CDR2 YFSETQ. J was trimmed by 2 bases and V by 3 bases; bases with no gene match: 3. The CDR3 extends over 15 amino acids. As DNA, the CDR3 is TGCGCCAGCAGCTGGACTAGCGGTCTCACAGATACGCAGTATTTT. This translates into CASSWTSGLTDTQYF.

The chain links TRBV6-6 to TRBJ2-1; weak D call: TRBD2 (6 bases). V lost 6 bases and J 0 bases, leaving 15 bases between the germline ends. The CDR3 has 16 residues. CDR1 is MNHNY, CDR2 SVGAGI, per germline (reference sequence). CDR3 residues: CASRSLATTSYNEQFF. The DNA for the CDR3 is TGTGCCAGCAGGTCCCTAGCGACCACCTCCTACAATGAGCAGTTCTTC.

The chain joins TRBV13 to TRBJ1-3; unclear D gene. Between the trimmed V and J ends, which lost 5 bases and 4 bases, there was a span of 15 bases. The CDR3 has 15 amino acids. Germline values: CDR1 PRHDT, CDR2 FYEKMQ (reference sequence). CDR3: CASSRYSNLGNTIYF. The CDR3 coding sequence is TGTGCCAGCAGCCGCTACAGCAACTTGGGAAACACCATATATTTT.

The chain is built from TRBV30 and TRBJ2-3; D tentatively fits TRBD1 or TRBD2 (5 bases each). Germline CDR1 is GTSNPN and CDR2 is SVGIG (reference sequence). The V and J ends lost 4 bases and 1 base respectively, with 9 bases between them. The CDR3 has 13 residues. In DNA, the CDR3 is TGTGCCTGGACGGGGCTGGGCACAGATACGCAGTATTTT. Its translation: CAWTGLGTDTQYF.

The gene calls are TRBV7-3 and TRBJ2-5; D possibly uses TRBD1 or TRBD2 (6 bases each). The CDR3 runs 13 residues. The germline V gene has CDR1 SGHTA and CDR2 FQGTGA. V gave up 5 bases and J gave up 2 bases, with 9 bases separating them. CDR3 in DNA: TGTGCCAGCAGCCGGGGGCAGCAAGAGACCCAGTACTTC. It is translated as CASSRGQQETQYF.

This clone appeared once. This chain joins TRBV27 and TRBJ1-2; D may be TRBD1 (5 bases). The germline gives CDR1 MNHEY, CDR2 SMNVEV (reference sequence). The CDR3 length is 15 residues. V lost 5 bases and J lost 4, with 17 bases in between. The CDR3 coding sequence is TGTGCCAGCAGTCCGCTATTAACAGGAGGCTATGGCTACACCTTC. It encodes CASSPLLTGGYGYTF.

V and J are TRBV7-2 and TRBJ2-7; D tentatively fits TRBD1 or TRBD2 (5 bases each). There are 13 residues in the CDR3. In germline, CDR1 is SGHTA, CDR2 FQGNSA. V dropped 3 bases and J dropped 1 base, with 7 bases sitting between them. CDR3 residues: CASSLGVSYEQYF. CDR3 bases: TGTGCCAGCAGCTTGGGGGTGTCCTACGAGCAGTACTTC.

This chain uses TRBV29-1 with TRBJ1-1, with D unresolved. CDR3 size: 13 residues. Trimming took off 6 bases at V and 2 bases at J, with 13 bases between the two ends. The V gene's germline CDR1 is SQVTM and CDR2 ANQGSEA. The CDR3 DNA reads TGCAGCGTCAAAGAGCCCATAAACACTGAAGCTTTCTTT. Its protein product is CSVKEPINTEAFF.

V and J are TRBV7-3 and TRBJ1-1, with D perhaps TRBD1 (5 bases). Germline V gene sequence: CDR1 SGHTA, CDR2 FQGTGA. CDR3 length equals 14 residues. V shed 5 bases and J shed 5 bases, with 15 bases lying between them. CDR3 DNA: TGTGCCAGCAGCGCCGGGAAAGGGGCGACTGAAGCTTTCTTT. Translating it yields CASSAGKGATEAFF.

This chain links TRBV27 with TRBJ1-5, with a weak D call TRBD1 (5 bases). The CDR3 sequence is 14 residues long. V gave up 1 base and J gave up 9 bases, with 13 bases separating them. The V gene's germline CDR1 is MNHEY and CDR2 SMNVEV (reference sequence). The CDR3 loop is CASSLLQGEGPQHF. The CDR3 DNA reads TGTGCCAGCAGTTTATTGCAGGGAGAGGGGCCCCAGCATTTT.

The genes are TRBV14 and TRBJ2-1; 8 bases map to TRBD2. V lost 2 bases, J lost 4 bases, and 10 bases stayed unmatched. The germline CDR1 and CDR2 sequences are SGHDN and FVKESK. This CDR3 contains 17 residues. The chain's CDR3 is CASSQRTSNLMYNEQFF. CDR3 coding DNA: TGTGCCAGCAGCCAACGGACTAGCAACCTAATGTACAATGAGCAGTTCTTC. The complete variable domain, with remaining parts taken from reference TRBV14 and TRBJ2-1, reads EAGVTQFPSHSVIEKGQTVTLRCDPISGHDNLYWYRRVMGKEIKFLLHFVKESKQDESGMPNNRFLAERTGGTYSTLKVQPAELEDSGVYFCASSQRTSNLMYNEQFFGPGTRLTVL.